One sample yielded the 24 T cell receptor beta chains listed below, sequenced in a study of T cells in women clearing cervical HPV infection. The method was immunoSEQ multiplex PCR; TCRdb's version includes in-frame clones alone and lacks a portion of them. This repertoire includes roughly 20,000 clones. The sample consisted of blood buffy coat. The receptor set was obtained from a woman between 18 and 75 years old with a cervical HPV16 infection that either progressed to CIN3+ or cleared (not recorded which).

The CDR3 sequence: CASSLTPGGLEEPLHF. The sequenced CDR3 bases are TGCGCCAGCAGCTTGACGCCAGGGGGACTAGAAGAGCCC. This chain connects TRBV5-1 to TRBJ1-6; TRBD1 matches 7 bases. The CDR3 extends 3 residues past the end of the read, so its final part is completed from the germline J gene. CDR3 length equals 16 residues. Germline V lookup: CDR1 SGHRS, CDR2 YFSETQ.

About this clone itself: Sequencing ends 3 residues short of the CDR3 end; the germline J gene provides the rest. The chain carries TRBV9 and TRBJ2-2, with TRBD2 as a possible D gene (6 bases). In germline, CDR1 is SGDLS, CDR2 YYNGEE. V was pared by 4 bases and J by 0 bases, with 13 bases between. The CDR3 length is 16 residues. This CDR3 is CASSPRLASNTGELFF. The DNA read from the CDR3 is TGTGCCAGCAGCCCCCGCCTAGCGTCGAACACCGGGGAG.

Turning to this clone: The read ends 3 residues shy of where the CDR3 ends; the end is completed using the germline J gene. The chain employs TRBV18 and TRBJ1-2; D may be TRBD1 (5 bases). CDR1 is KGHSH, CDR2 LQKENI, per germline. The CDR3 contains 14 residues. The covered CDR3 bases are TGTGCCAGCTCAACTAGCGGGGGGTACAATGAC. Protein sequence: CASSTSGGYND. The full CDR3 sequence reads CASSTSGGYNDYTF.

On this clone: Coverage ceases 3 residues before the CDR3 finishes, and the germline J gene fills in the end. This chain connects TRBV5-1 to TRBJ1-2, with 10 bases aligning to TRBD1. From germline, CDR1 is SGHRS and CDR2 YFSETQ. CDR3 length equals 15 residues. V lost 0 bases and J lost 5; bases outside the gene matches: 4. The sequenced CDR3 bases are TGCGCCAGCAGCTTGGTGACAGGGGGCATATATGGC. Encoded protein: CASSLVTGGIYG. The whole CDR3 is CASSLVTGGIYGYTF.

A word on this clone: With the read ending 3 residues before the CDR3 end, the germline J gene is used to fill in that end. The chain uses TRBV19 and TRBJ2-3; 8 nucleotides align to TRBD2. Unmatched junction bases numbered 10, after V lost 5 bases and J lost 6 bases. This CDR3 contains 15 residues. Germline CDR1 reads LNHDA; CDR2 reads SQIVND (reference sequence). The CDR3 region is CASSAGAGEVDTQYF. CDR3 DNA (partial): TGTGCCAGTAGTGCAGGAGCGGGAGAGGTGGATACG.

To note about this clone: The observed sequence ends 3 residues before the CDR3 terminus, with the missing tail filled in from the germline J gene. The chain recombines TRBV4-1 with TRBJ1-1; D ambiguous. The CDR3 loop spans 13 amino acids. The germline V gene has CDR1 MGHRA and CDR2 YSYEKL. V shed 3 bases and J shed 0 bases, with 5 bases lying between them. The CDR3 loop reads CASSHPMNTEAFF. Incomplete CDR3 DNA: TGCGCCAGCAGCCACCCCATGAACACTGAA.

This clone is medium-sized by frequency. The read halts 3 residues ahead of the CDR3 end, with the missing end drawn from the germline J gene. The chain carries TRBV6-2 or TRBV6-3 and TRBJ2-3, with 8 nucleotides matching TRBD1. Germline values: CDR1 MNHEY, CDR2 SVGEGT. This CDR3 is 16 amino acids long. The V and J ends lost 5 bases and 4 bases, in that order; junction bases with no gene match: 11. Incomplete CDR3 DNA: TGTGCCAGCAGTCTTAGGACAGGGAGGCTAGCAGATACG. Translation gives CASSLRTGRLADT. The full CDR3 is CASSLRTGRLADTQYF.

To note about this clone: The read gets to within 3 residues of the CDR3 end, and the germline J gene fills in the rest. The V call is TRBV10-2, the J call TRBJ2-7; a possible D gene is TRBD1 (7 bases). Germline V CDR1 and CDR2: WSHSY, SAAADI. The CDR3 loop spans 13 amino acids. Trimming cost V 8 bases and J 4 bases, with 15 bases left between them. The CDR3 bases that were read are TGCGCCAGCGCACCAGGGGGGCCGTACGAG. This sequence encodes CASAPGGPYE. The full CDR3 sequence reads CASAPGGPYEQYF.

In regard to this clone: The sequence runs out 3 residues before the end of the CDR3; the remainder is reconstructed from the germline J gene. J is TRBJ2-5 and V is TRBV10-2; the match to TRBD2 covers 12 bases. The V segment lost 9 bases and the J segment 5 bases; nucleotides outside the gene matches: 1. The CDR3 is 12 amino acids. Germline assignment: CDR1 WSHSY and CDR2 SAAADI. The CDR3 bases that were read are TGCGCCAGTCTAGCGGGGGGGGAGACC. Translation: CASLAGGET. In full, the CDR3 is CASLAGGETQYF.

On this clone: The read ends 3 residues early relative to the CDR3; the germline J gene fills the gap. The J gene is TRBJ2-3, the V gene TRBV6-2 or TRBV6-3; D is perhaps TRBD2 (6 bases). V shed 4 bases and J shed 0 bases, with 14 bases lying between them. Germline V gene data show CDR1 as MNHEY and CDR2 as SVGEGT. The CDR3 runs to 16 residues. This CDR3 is CASSFGVAASTDTQYF. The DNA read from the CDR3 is TGTGCCAGCAGTTTTGGAGTAGCGGCCAGCACAGATACG.

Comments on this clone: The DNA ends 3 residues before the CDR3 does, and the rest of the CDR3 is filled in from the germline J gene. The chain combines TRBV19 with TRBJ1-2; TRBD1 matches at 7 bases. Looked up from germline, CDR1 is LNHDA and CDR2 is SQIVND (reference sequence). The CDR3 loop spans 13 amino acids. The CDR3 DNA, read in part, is TGTGCCAGTAGTCCGGGACAGCTATACGAC. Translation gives CASSPGQLYD. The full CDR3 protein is CASSPGQLYDYTF.

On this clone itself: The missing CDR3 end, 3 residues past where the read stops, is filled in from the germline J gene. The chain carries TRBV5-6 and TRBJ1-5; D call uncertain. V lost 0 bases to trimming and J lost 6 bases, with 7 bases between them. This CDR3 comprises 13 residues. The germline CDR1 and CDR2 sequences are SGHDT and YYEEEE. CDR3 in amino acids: CASSLVSPQPQHF. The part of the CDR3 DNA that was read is TGTGCCAGCAGCTTGGTCAGTCCTCAGCCC. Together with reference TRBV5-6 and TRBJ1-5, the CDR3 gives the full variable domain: DAGVTQSPTHLIKTRGQQVTLRCSPKSGHDTVSWYQQALGQGPQFIFQYYEEEERQRGNFPDRFSGHQFPNYSSELNVNALLLGDSALYLCASSLVSPQPQHFGDGTRLSIL.

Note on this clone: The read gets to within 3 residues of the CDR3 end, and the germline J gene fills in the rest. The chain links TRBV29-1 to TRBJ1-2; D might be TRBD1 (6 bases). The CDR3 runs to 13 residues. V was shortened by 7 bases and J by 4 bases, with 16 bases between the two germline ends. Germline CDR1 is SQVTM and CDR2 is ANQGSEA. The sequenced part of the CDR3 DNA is TGCAGCGCTGCGGGGGCAAGGGGCTATGGC. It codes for CSAAGARGYG. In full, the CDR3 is CSAAGARGYGYTF.

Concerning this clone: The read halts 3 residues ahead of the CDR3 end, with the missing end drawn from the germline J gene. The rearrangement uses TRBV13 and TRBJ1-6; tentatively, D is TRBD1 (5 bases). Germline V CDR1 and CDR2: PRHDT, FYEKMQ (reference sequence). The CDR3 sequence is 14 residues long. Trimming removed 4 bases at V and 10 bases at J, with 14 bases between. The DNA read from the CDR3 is TGTGCCAGCAGCTCAGAGATACGGGGGTCACCC. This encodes CASSSEIRGSP. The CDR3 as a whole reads CASSSEIRGSPLHF.

The CDR3 sequence is CSAFGNEQFF. Incomplete CDR3 DNA: TGCAGTGCTTTCGGCAATGAG. The chain carries TRBV20-1 and TRBJ2-1, with D unresolved. The missing CDR3 end, 3 residues past where the read stops, is filled in from the germline J gene. The CDR3 consists of 10 residues. Germline V gives CDR1 DFQATT, CDR2 SNEGSKA (reference sequence). V shed 5 bases and J shed 6 bases, with 5 bases lying between them.

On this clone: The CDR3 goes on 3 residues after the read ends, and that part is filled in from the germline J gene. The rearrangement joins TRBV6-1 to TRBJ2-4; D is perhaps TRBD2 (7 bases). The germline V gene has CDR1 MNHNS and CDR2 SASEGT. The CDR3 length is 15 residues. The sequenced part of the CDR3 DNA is TGTGCCAGCAGTGAAAGGGGCGGGGGCGCCTATGGT. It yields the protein CASSERGGGAYG. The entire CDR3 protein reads CASSERGGGAYGQYF.

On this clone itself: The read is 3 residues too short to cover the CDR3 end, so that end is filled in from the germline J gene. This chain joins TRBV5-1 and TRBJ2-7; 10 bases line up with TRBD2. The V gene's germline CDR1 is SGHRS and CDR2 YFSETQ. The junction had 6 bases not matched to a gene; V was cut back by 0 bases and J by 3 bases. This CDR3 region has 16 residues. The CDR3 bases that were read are TGCGCCAGCAGCTTGGTAGTGTCTAGCGGGAGCTACGAG. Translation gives CASSLVVSSGSYE. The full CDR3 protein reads CASSLVVSSGSYEQYF.

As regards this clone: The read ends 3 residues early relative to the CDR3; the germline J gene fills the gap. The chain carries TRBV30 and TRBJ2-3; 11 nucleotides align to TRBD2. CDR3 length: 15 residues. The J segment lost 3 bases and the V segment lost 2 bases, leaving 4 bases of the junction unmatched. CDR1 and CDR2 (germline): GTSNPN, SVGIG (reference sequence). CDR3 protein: CAWSRLAGSTDTQYF. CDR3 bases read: TGTGCCTGGAGTAGACTAGCGGGATCTACAGATACG. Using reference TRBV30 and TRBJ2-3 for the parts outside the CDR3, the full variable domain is SQTIHQWPATLVQPVGSPLSLECTVEGTSNPNLYWYRQAAGRGLQLLFYSVGIGQISSEVPQNLSASRPQDRQFILSSKKLLLSDSGFYLCAWSRLAGSTDTQYFGPGTRLTVL.

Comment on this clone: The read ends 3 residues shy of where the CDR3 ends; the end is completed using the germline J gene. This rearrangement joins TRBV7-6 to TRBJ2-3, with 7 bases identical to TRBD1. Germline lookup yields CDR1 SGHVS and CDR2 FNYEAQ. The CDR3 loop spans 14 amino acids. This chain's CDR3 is CASSLAIQGETQYF. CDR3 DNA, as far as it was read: TGTGCCAGCAGCTTAGCGATCCAGGGGGAGACG. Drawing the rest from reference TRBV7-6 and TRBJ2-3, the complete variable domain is GAGVSQSPRYKVTKRGQDVALRCDPISGHVSLYWYRQALGQGPEFLTYFNYEAQQDKSGLPNDRFSAERPEGSISTLTIQRTEQRDSAMYRCASSLAIQGETQYFGPGTRLTVL.

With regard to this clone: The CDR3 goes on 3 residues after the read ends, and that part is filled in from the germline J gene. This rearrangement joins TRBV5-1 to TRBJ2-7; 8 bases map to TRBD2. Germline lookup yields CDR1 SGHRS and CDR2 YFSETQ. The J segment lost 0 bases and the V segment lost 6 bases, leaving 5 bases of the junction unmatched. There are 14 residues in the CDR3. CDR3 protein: CASTFAGGSYEQYF. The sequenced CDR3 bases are TGCGCCAGCACCTTCGCGGGGGGCTCCTACGAG.

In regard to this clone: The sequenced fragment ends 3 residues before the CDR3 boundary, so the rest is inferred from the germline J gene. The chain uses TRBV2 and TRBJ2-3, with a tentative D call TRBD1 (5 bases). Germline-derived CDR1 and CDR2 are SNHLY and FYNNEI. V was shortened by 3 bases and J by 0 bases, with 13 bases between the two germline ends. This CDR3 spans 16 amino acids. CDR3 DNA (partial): TGTGCCAGCAGTGATCCCGGACATCTCAGCACAGATACG. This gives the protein CASSDPGHLSTDT. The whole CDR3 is CASSDPGHLSTDTQYF.

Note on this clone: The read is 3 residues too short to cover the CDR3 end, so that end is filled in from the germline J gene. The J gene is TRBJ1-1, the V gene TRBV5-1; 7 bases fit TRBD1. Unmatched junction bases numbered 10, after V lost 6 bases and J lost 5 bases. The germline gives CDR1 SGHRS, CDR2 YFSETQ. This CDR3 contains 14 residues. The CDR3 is CASISPDRKTEAFF. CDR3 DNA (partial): TGCGCCAGCATCTCTCCGGACAGGAAGACTGAA.

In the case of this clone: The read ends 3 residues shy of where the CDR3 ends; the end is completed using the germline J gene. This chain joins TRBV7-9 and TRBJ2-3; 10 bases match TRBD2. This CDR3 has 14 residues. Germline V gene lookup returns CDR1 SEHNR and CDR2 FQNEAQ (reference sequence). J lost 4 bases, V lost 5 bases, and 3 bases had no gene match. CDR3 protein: CASSASGGADTQYF. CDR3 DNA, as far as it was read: TGTGCCAGCAGCGCAAGCGGGGGGGCAGATACG.

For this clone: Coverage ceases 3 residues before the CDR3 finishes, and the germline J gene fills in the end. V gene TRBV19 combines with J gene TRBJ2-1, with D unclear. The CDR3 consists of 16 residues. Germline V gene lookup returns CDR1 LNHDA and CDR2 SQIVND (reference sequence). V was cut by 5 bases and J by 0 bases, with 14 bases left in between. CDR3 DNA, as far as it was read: TGTGCCAGTAGTTCGATTTCTAGTTCCTCCTACAATGAG. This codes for CASSSISSSSYNE. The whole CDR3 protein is CASSSISSSSYNEQFF.